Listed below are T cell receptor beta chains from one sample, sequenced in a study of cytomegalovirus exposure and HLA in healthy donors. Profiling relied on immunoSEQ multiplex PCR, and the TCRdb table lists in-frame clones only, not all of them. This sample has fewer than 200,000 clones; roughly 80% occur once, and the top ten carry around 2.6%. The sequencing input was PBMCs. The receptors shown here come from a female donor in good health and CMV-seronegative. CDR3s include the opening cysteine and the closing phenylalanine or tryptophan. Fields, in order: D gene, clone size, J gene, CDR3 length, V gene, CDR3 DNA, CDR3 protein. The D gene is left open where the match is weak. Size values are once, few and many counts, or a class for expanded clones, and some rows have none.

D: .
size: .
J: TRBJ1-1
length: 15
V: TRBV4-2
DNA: TGTGCCAGCAGCCAAGAAGCAGGACAGAACACTGAAGCTTTCTTT
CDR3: CASSQEAGQNTEAFF

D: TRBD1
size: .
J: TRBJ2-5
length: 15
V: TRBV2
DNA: TGTGCCAGCACTTCCGGACAGGTACTCCGCGAGACCCAGTACTTC
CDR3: CASTSGQVLRETQYF

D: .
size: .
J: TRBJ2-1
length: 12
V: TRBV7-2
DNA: TGTGCCAGCAGCCAACGGGTCGGTGAGCAGTTCTTC
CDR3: CASSQRVGEQFF

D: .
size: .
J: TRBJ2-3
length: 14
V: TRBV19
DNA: TGTGCCAGTAGGACCGGGACTCCCCCAGATACGCAGTATTTT
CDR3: CASRTGTPPDTQYF

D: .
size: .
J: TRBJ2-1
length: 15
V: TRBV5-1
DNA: TGCGCCAGCAGCAGCGGCGGTAGCTCCTACAATGAGCAGTTCTTC
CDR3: CASSSGGSSYNEQFF

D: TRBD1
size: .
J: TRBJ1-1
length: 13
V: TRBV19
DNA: TGTGCCAGTATCGACAGGGGGACCACTGAAGCTTTCTTT
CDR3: CASIDRGTTEAFF

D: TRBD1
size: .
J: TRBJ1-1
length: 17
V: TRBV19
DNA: TGTGCCAGTAGTATAGACCGGGACAGGGGAACTAACACTGAAGCTTTCTTT
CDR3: CASSIDRDRGTNTEAFF

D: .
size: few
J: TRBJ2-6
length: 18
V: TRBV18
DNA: TGTGCCAGCTCACCAATGGAGGGACAGATCTCTGGGGCCAACGTCCTGACTTTC
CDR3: CASSPMEGQISGANVLTF

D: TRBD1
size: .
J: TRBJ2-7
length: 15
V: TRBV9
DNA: TGTGCCAGCAGCGTAACAGGGGGCACTGGCTACGAGCAGTACTTC
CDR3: CASSVTGGTGYEQYF

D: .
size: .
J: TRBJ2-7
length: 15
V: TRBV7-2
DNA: TGTGCCAGCAGCTTTCTCCCCCCCGGTAGAAACGAGCAGTACTTC
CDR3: CASSFLPPGRNEQYF

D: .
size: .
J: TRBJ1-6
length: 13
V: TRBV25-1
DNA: TGTGCCAGCAGTGAACACAATAATTCACCCCTCCACTTT
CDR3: CASSEHNNSPLHF

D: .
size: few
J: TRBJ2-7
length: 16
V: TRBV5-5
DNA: TGTGCCAGCAGGTTGGTGTCGGGAGCAATCTCGTACGAGCAGTACTTC
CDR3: CASRLVSGAISYEQYF

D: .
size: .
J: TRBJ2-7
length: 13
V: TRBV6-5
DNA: TGTGCCAGCAGTTACTCGACGGGCTACGAGCAGTACTTC
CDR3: CASSYSTGYEQYF

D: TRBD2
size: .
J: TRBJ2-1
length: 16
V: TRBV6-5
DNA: TGTGCCAGCAGTTACTGGGGGGCGGGGGGGCCTAGAGAGCAGTTCTTC
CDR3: CASSYWGAGGPREQFF

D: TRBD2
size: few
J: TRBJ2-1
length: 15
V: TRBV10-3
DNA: TGTGCCATCAGCTACACTAGCGGGGACTACAATGAGCAGTTCTTC
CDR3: CAISYTSGDYNEQFF

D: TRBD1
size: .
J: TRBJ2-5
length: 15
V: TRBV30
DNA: TGTGCCTGGAGTGTACCAGGGACAGGGGAAGAGACCCAGTACTTC
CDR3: CAWSVPGTGEETQYF

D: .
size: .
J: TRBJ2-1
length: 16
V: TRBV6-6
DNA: TGTGCCAGCAGTTCGGGAGGGGGCGTAGGTGATGGTGAGCAGTTCTTC
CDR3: CASSSGGGVGDGEQFF

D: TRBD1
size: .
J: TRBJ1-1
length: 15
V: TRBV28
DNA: TGTGCCAGCGCTACCCTACAGGGGGCGAACACTGAAGCTTTCTTT
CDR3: CASATLQGANTEAFF

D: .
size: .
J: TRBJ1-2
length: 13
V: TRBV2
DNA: TGTGCCAGCAGTGAATACAGGGAAAGAGGCTACACCTTC
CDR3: CASSEYRERGYTF

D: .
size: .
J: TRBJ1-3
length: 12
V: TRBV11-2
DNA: TGTGCCAGCAGCCCGGGGGGAAACACCATATATTTT
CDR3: CASSPGGNTIYF

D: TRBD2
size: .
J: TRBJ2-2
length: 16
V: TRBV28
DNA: TGTGCCAGCAGTTTAGGGGCTAGCGGGCGGACCGGGGAGCTGTTTTTT
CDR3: CASSLGASGRTGELFF

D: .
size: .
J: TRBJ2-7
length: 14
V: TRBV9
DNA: TGTGCCAGCAGCCTAGACAAAGGGGGCTACGAGCAGTACTTC
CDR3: CASSLDKGGYEQYF

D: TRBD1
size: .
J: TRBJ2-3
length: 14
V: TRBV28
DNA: TGTGCCAGCCACGGACAGGGTTCCACAGATACGCAGTATTTT
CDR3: CASHGQGSTDTQYF

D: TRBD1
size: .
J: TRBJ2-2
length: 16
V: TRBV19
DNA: TGTGCCATCAGTCCGACAGGGGGCTTTTTAGGCGGGGAGCTGTTTTTT
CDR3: CAISPTGGFLGGELFF

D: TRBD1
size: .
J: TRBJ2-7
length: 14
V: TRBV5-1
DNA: TGCGCCAGCAGCTTGGAAGGGGGCGGATACGAGCAGTACTTC
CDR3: CASSLEGGGYEQYF

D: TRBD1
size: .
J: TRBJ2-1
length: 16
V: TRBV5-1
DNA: TGCGCCAGCAGCTTAGCCGGACAGGGGTCCTACAATGAGCAGTTCTTC
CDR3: CASSLAGQGSYNEQFF

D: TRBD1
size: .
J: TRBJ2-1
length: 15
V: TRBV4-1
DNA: TGCGCCAGCAGCCACCGGGGACAGGGGGCGAATGAGCAGCTCTTC
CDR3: CASSHRGQGANEQLF

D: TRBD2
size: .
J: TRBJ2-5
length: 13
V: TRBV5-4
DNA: TGTGCCAGCAGCCTGATCGGGGGGGGCACCCAGTACTTC
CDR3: CASSLIGGGTQYF

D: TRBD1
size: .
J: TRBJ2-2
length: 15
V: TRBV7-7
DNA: TGTGCTAGCAGCAAGGGACAGGGGGCTACCGGGGAGCTGTTTTTT
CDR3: CASSKGQGATGELFF

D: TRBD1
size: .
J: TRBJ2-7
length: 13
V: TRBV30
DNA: TGTGCCTGGAGTGTGGGACAGGGCTACGAGCAGTACTTC
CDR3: CAWSVGQGYEQYF

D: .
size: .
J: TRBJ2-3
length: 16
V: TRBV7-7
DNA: TGTGCTAGCATCGCGGGCGGGAACACTAGCACAGATACGCAGTATTTT
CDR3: CASIAGGNTSTDTQYF

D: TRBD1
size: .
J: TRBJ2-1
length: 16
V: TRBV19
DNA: TGTGCCGGTAGTACCTCCTACGACAGGGGGCTAGGTGAGCAGTTCTTC
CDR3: CAGSTSYDRGLGEQFF

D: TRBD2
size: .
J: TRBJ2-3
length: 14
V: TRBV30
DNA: TGTGCCTGGAGTCCAGGGACTAGCGGGAGGGCGCAGTATTTT
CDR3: CAWSPGTSGRAQYF

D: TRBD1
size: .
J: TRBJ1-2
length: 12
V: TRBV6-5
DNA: TGTGCCAGCAGTCTGACAGGGGTTGGCTACACCTTC
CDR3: CASSLTGVGYTF

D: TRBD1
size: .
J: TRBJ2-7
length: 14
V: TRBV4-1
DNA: TGCGCCAGCAGCCAAGGGACAGGGGTTAACGAGCAGTACTTC
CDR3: CASSQGTGVNEQYF

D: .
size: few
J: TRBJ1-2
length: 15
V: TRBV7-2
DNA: TGTGCCAGCAGCCCCCGGGACACTCAAGGCTATGGCTACACCTTC
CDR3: CASSPRDTQGYGYTF

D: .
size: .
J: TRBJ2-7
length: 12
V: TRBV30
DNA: TGTGCCTGGGAGCCCGGGTCGAGCGAGCAGTACTTC
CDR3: CAWEPGSSEQYF

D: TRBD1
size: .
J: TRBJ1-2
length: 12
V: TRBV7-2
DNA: TGTGCCAGCAGCTACGGACAGGGGGGCTACACCTTC
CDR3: CASSYGQGGYTF

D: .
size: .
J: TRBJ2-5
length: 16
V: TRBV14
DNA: TGTGCCAGCAGCCAAGATGAGAGGAAATCTGGGGAGACCCAGTACTTC
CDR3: CASSQDERKSGETQYF

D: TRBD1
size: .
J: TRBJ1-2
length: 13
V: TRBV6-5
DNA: TGTGCCAGCAGCCCGACAGGGGACTATGGCTACACCTTC
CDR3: CASSPTGDYGYTF

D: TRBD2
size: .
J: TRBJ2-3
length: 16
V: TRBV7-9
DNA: TGTGCCAGCAGCTTACTAGCGGGAGATAGCCCAGATACGCAGTATTTT
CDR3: CASSLLAGDSPDTQYF

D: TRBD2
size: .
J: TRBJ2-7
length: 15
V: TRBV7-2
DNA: TGTGCCAGCAGCTTTGGGACTAGCGGTTCCTACGAGCAGTACTTC
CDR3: CASSFGTSGSYEQYF

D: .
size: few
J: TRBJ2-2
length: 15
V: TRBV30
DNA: TGTGCCTGGAGTGCTTTAACGGAGGGCACCGGGGAGCTGTTTTTT
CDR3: CAWSALTEGTGELFF

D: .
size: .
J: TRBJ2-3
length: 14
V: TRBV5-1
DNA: TGCGCCAGCAGCTTGGAGACTAGTCGCGATACGCAGTATTTT
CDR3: CASSLETSRDTQYF

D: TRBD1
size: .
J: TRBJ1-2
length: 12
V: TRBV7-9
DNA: TGTGCCAGCAGCTTGACAGGGGACGGCTACACCTTC
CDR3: CASSLTGDGYTF

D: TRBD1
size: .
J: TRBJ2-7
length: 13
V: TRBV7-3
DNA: TGTGCCAGCAGCTTAGACAGGGCCTACGAGCAGTACTTC
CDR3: CASSLDRAYEQYF

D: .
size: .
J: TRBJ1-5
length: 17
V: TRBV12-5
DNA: TGTGCTAGTGGTTTGAGCAGCACTTTAGCTCGAAATCAGCCCCAGCATTTT
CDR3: CASGLSSTLARNQPQHF

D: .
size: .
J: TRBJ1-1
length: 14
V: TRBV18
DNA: TGTGCCAGCTCACCACCGGTTGGGCGAACTGAAGCTTTCTTT
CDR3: CASSPPVGRTEAFF

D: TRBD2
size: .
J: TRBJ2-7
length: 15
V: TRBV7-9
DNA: TGTGCCAGCAGCTTCCTAGCGGGGACGACCTACGAGCAGTACTTC
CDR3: CASSFLAGTTYEQYF

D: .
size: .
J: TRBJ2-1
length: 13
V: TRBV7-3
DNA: TGTGCCAGCAGCCAGACTAGCTACAATGAGCAGTTCTTC
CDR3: CASSQTSYNEQFF

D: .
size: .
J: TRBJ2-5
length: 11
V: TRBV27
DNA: TGTGCCAGCAGTCGCAGAGGGACCCAGTACTTC
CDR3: CASSRRGTQYF

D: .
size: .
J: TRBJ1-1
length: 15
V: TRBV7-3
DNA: TGTGCCAGCAGCTTAGGGGCTGGGGTCAACACTGAAGCTTTCTTT
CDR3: CASSLGAGVNTEAFF

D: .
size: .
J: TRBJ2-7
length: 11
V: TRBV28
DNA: TGTGCCAGCAGTTCCTACTACGAGCAGTACTTC
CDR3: CASSSYYEQYF

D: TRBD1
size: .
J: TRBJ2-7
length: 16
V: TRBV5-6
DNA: TGTGCCAGCAGCTTGTCTTCCCGGCAGGGGGAAGACGAGCAGTACTTC
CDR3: CASSLSSRQGEDEQYF

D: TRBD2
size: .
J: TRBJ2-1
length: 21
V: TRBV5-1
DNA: TGCGCCAGCAGCCTTCGTCCAGGGGTGTCCCGGGCGGGGGGGTTTTACAATGAGCAGTTCTTC
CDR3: CASSLRPGVSRAGGFYNEQFF